This T cell receptor (beta chain) is drawn from a study of blood T cell repertoires in COVID-19. Study at large: Researchers got acute and convalescent COVID-19 samples from the United States, Italy and Spain. From T cells, B-cell-depleted T cells, or PBMCs came the material, which was cDNA or gDNA.

This clone has more than one count but fewer than ten. CDR1 is SEHNR, CDR2 FQNEAQ, per germline (reference sequence). The CDR3 is 15 residues long. The J segment lost 1 base and the V segment lost 5 bases, leaving 3 bases of the junction unmatched. Source study methods: Amplification of reference gene primers provided the estimated nucleated cell counts. Profiling relied on immunoSEQ multiplex PCR, and the TCRdb table lists in-frame clones only, not all of them. The V and J calls and clone size were taken over from that table, and D and trimming were inferred from the DNA. The table lists over 200,000 clones, about 89% of them singletons.

This TCR derives from a man aged 35 to 55 who had recovered from COVID-19. The chain has TRBV7-9 and TRBJ1-3; 9 bases align to TRBD1. Sequencing used peripheral blood. CDR3 coding DNA: TGTGCCAGCAGCAAACAGGGGGCATCTGGAAACACCATATATTTT. Amino acid sequence: CASSKQGASGNTIYF.